One sample yielded the 10 T cell receptor beta chains listed below, sequenced in a study of a mutant IDH1 vaccine in newly diagnosed glioma. Stated time point: week 5, during vaccination. Vaccinated patients received 300 ug of mutant IDH1 20-mer peptide per dose, with topical imiquimod. The antigens for these receptors are not known. Profiled with immunoSEQ multiplex PCR; TCRdb holds only in-frame clones, not every one. Of about 83,000 clones detected, roughly 90% appear once; the ten largest clones hold roughly 0.5%. The material was PBMCs, obtained from a glioma patient whose treatment included an IDH1 peptide vaccine. The receptors shown here come from a woman between 45 and 65 years old with glioma.

This sequence joins TRBV6-1 and TRBJ1-1; maybe TRBD1 (6 bases). The CDR3 spans 15 residues. V shed 5 bases and J shed 0 bases, with 13 bases lying between them. Germline values: CDR1 MNHNS, CDR2 SASEGT. The CDR3 protein is CASSPGTGMNTEAFF. In nucleotides, the CDR3 is TGTGCCAGCAGTCCCGGCACAGGGATGAACACTGAAGCTTTCTTT.

The gene calls are TRBV28 and TRBJ1-5; D possibly corresponds to TRBD1 (5 bases). V lost 8 bases, J lost 3 bases, and 14 bases lay in between. This CDR3 comprises 14 residues. Germline V gives CDR1 MDHEN, CDR2 SYDVKM. CDR3 residues: CASCIGQNNQPQHF. DNA of the CDR3: TGTGCCAGCTGCATCGGACAAAACAATCAGCCCCAGCATTTT. The variable domain in full, with the rest retrieved from reference TRBV28 and TRBJ1-5, is DVKVTQSSRYLVKRTGEKVFLECVQDMDHENMFWYRQDPGLGLRLIYFSYDVKMKEKGDIPEGYSVSREKKERFSLILESASTNQTSMYLCASCIGQNNQPQHFGDGTRLSIL.

The gene calls are TRBV6-1 and TRBJ1-2; a possible D gene is TRBD1 (5 bases). CDR3 length: 15 amino acids. V lost 5 bases and J lost 0, with 13 bases in between. CDR1 is MNHNS, CDR2 SASEGT, per germline. The CDR3 sequence is CASSLRDGTNYGYTF. CDR3 sequence (DNA): TGTGCCAGCAGTCTAAGGGACGGAACTAACTATGGCTACACCTTC.

The rearrangement links TRBV6-1 to TRBJ2-2; maybe TRBD1 (5 bases). The CDR3 is 13 amino acids. Germline CDR1 and CDR2: MNHNS and SASEGT. The V gene lost 5 bases and the J gene lost 4 bases, with 8 bases spanning the gap. The CDR3 sequence: CASSKQVTGELFF. CDR3 coding DNA: TGTGCCAGCAGTAAACAGGTCACCGGGGAGCTGTTTTTT.

The rearrangement uses TRBV19 and TRBJ2-3; 10 positions agree with TRBD1. This CDR3 has 16 amino acids. Per the germline V gene, CDR1 is LNHDA and CDR2 is SQIVND (reference sequence). After removal of 4 bases from V and 6 bases from J, the junction contained 10 bases not matched to a gene. Written as DNA, the CDR3 is TGTGCCAGTAGTACGGGACAGGGGACTATGGGGGATACGCAGTATTTT. It translates to CASSTGQGTMGDTQYF. Supplemented by reference TRBV19 and TRBJ2-3, the full variable domain reads DGGITQSPKYLFRKEGQNVTLSCEQNLNHDAMYWYRQDPGQGLRLIYYSQIVNDFQKGDIAEGYSVSREKKESFPLTVTSAQKNPTAFYLCASSTGQGTMGDTQYFGPGTRLTVL.

A few counts support this clone. The chain recombines TRBV30 with TRBJ2-3; D is perhaps TRBD2 (5 bases). The CDR3 is 14 amino acids. The V gene lost 5 bases and the J gene lost 2 bases, with 14 bases spanning the gap. The germline CDR1 and CDR2 sequences are GTSNPN and SVGIG (reference sequence). The DNA of the CDR3 is TGTGCCTGGGACCCGGGATTCTCCACAGATACGCAGTATTTT. Protein: CAWDPGFSTDTQYF.

V and J are TRBV4-1 and TRBJ2-7; D uncertain. The CDR3 consists of 12 residues. V was clipped by 0 bases and J by 7 bases, with 7 bases between them. Per germline, CDR1 MGHRA and CDR2 YSYEKL. The CDR3 here is CASSQDGREQYF. The CDR3 DNA is TGCGCCAGCAGCCAAGATGGGCGAGAGCAGTACTTC.

V is TRBV5-4 and J is TRBJ1-1; D unresolved. The CDR3 spans 14 residues. V gave up 3 bases and J gave up 0 bases, with 9 bases separating them. Germline loops: CDR1 SGHNT, CDR2 YYREEE (reference sequence). The CDR3 loop is CASSYSNMNTEAFF. DNA of the CDR3: TGTGCCAGCAGCTACAGTAACATGAACACTGAAGCTTTCTTT.

The chain employs TRBV27 and TRBJ2-7; TRBD2 might be the D (7 bases). The ends were cut back, 5 bases at V and 0 bases at J, with 17 bases in the middle. This CDR3 contains 16 residues. Germline CDR1 and CDR2: MNHEY and SMNVEV (reference sequence). CDR3 sequence (DNA): TGTGCCAGCAGTGTCCGCTGGGGGGGGCACTCCTACGAGCAGTACTTC. Protein product: CASSVRWGGHSYEQYF.

CDR3 sequence reads: CASSLAGPFNEKLFF. Here the CDR3 DNA reads TGCGCCAGCAGCTTGGCCGGACCGTTTAATGAAAAACTGTTTTTT. J is TRBJ1-4 and V is TRBV5-1; no reliable D call. The CDR3 has 15 residues. Germline-derived CDR1 and CDR2 are SGHRS and YFSETQ. Trimming took 0 bases from V and 4 from J, leaving 10 bases between them.